This T cell receptor beta chain comes out of a study of OX40 agonist ivuxolimab in advanced cancers. Study-level information: The eligibility criteria allowed prior anti-PD-1, anti-PD-L1 or anti-CTLA-4 therapy, and roughly 39% had some. Study-wide findings and caveats: Clonal expansion in partial responders at 0.1-3.0 mg/kg ranked among the lowest.

Worth noting for this clone: The antigen is not known.

The protocol was immunoSEQ multiplex PCR, while the TCRdb copy is restricted to in-frame clones and leaves out a portion. The profile shows about 73,000 clones, approximately 83% of them singletons. The V gene lost 4 bases and the J gene lost 8 bases, with 20 bases spanning the gap. This CDR3 spans 15 amino acids. The V gene's germline CDR1 is MNHEY and CDR2 SMNVEV (reference sequence). The input for sequencing was CD4+ or CD8+ T cells sorted from blood, taken in a trial of the OX40 agonist ivuxolimab. The receptor was isolated from an adult with an advanced solid tumor such as melanoma, head and neck, liver or kidney cancer. The genes are TRBV27 and TRBJ1-2, with a weak D call TRBD1 (6 bases). The chain's CDR3 is CASSSLRTATGGYTF. The CDR3 region has the DNA TGTGCCAGCAGTTCCCTTCGGACAGCCACGGGAGGCTACACCTTC.